This TCR beta chain is from a study of T-cell reconstitution after alpha-beta-depleted transplantation in children. The table lists this clonotype with many counts. Unique molecular identifiers were used to barcode this TCRbeta library. TCRdb recomputed calls from the PCR reads with MiXCR, one row per CDR3 protein. The sample records 200,000 to 300,000 distinct CDR3 sequences, around 12% being singletons. Germline assignment: CDR1 SGHRS and CDR2 YFSETQ. This CDR3 is built from 15 residues. V was cut by 0 bases and J by 1 base, with 10 bases left in between. Sequenced material: PBMCs from the stem cell graft donor, taken from the stem cell graft. The chain has TRBV5-1 and TRBJ2-5; D not resolved. The receptor was isolated from a human donor who donated a stem cell graft to a child with acute lymphoblastic leukemia. CDR3 region: CASSLVARGQETQYF. The CDR3 nucleotides are TGCGCCAGCAGCTTGGTGGCCCGAGGCCAAGAGACCCAGTACTTC.